A single sample is the source of the 27 T cell receptor beta chains below, sequenced in a study of T cell responses to AZD1222 COVID-19 vaccine. Profiling relied on immunoSEQ multiplex PCR, and the TCRdb table lists in-frame clones only, not all of them. Of approximately 160,000 clones detected, about nine tenths appear once; the ten largest clones hold approximately 3%. The starting material was peripheral blood, obtained on day 0 of AZD1222 vaccination. These receptors originate from an adult in good health.

This chain joins TRBV13 and TRBJ2-3; 9 bases are a match to TRBD2. The CDR3 sequence is 16 residues long. J was trimmed by 0 bases and V by 2 bases; bases with no gene match: 3. Germline loops: CDR1 PRHDT, CDR2 FYEKMQ (reference sequence). Here the CDR3 DNA reads TGTGCCAGCAGCTTACCTAGCGGGGCTAGCACAGATACGCAGTATTTT. This gives the protein CASSLPSGASTDTQYF.

The chain couples TRBV9 to TRBJ2-3, with 11 bases lining up with TRBD2. Germline CDR1 SGDLS, CDR2 YYNGEE. The CDR3 loop spans 19 amino acids. Trimming at V came to 0 bases and at J to 3 bases, leaving 12 bases not matched to a gene. The CDR3 nucleotides are TGTGCCAGCAGCGTAGGTGGAACTGGGGCTAGCGGGGGGACAGATACGCAGTATTTT. The encoded protein is CASSVGGTGASGGTDTQYF.

V and J are TRBV6-5 and TRBJ1-6; 9 nucleotides match TRBD1. This CDR3 is built from 14 residues. Germline V gives CDR1 MNHEY, CDR2 SVGAGI. Trimming cost V 5 bases and J 10 bases; bases outside gene matches: 6. CDR3 coding DNA: TGTGCCAGCAGTCCCGGGACAGGGAACTCACCCCTCCACTTT. This sequence encodes CASSPGTGNSPLHF.

J is TRBJ1-5 and V is TRBV7-8; tentative D call: TRBD1 (5 bases). V dropped 1 base and J dropped 3 bases, with 13 bases sitting between them. The CDR3 is 16 residues long. Looked up from germline, CDR1 is SGHVS and CDR2 is FQNEAQ. CDR3 bases: TGTGCCAGCAGCTTAGAGGCAGGGTGGGACAATCAGCCCCAGCATTTT. Translated, it gives CASSLEAGWDNQPQHF.

This chain joins TRBV5-4 and TRBJ2-7, with 15 positions matching TRBD2. Germline loops: CDR1 SGHNT, CDR2 YYREEE (reference sequence). V lost 1 base and J lost 2; bases outside the gene matches: 4. The CDR3 length is 17 residues. The CDR3 reads CASSLTRTSGGAYEQYF. Here the CDR3 DNA reads TGTGCCAGCAGCTTGACCAGGACTAGCGGGGGGGCCTACGAGCAGTACTTC.

This chain uses TRBV19 with TRBJ1-2; TRBD1 is a possible D gene (5 bases). This CDR3 region has 13 residues. Trimming shortened V by 6 bases and J by 2 bases, and 10 bases separated the two germline ends. Germline V gene lookup returns CDR1 LNHDA and CDR2 SQIVND (reference sequence). CDR3 protein: CASRGDENYGYTF. The CDR3 nucleotides read TGTGCCAGTAGGGGGGATGAAAACTATGGCTACACCTTC.

The V and J genes are TRBV23-1 and TRBJ1-1, with D possibly TRBD1 on 5 matching bases. TRBV23-1 is marked as an open reading frame, function uncertain. This CDR3 has 15 residues. The V end was cut by 6 bases, the J end by 4 bases, with 18 bases between. CDR3 nucleotide sequence: TGCGCCAGCAGCCTTCGAGGGGAGGGAGGCACTGAAGCTTTCTTT. Translated, it gives CASSLRGEGGTEAFF.

The chain employs TRBV2 and TRBJ2-7, with a tentative D call TRBD2 (5 bases). In germline, CDR1 is SNHLY, CDR2 FYNNEI. The V end lost 8 bases, the J end lost 6 bases, and 14 bases lay between the germline ends. CDR3 length: 12 residues. The CDR3 nucleotides are TGTGCCAGCCGTCGGTCGAGGGTCGAGCAGTACTTC. This sequence encodes CASRRSRVEQYF.

The rearrangement links TRBV9 to TRBJ2-1, with D possibly matching TRBD1 (5 bases). This CDR3 is 15 amino acids long. Germline CDR1 is SGDLS and CDR2 is YYNGEE. The V end was cut by 0 bases, the J end by 6 bases, with 13 bases between. DNA for the CDR3: TGTGCCAGCAGCGTAGGCAGGGCTACTTCCAATGAGCAGTTCTTC. Its protein is CASSVGRATSNEQFF.

The chain combines TRBV6-2 or TRBV6-3 with TRBJ2-1; the D is unclear. This CDR3 has 12 amino acids. V was shortened by 5 bases and J by 9 bases, with 11 bases between the two germline ends. Germline V lookup: CDR1 MNHEY, CDR2 SVGEGT. The DNA of the CDR3 is TGTGCCAGCAGTACTCAGGAGCCTGAGCAGTTCTTC. It translates to CASSTQEPEQFF.

The chain carries TRBV23-1 and TRBJ2-7; 9 nucleotides agree with TRBD1. TRBV23-1 is filed as an ORF, its function uncertain. V shed 6 bases, J shed 7 bases, and the junction held 19 bases outside the gene matches. The CDR3 covers 17 residues. CDR3 sequence: CASSQEYRQGGVSEQYF. CDR3 sequence (DNA): TGCGCCAGCAGCCAAGAGTACCGACAGGGGGGTGTGAGTGAGCAGTACTTC.

The chain combines TRBV10-3 with TRBJ2-3; no clear D gene. CDR3 length equals 13 residues. The V and J ends lost 6 bases and 0 bases respectively, with 7 bases between them. CDR1 and CDR2 from the germline V gene are ENHRY and SYGVKD. CDR3 sequence: CAIRDGSTDTQYF. The CDR3 coding sequence is TGTGCCATCAGGGACGGGAGCACAGATACGCAGTATTTT.

The chain links TRBV6-5 to TRBJ1-3; no definite D call. Trimming removed 4 bases at V and 0 bases at J, with 10 bases between. This CDR3 contains 15 residues. Germline V gene data show CDR1 as MNHEY and CDR2 as SVGAGI. CDR3 sequence reads: CASSFRPSSGNTIYF. The CDR3 region has the DNA TGTGCCAGCAGTTTCCGCCCTTCCTCTGGAAACACCATATATTTT.

Written as DNA, the CDR3 is TGTGCCAGCAGTCCCCTCGGACTAGCGGGGGATGAGCAGTTCTTC. Protein: CASSPLGLAGDEQFF. The chain uses TRBV27 and TRBJ2-1; 13 bases map to TRBD2. Unmatched junction bases numbered 6, after V lost 5 bases and J lost 8 bases. CDR3 length: 15 amino acids. Germline assignment: CDR1 MNHEY and CDR2 SMNVEV (reference sequence).

The rearrangement joins TRBV5-6 to TRBJ2-5; TRBD1 or TRBD2 may be the D gene (5 bases each). Germline CDR1 is SGHDT and CDR2 is YYEEEE. The CDR3 has 13 residues. The germline V and J ends were trimmed by 1 base and 9 bases, with 13 bases remaining between them. This CDR3 is CASSLPSRGAQYF. The CDR3 region has the DNA TGTGCCAGCAGCTTGCCCTCCCGAGGGGCCCAGTACTTC.

In the case of this clone: The junction departs from the called germline gene at one end, perhaps through a read error. The chain couples TRBV5-1 to TRBJ2-2; D might be TRBD2 (6 bases). This CDR3 contains 17 residues. Germline lookup yields CDR1 SGHRS and CDR2 YFSETQ. The CDR3, as DNA: TGCGCCAGCAGCTTGGGTAGTCGGGGCGGGAACGCCGGGGAGCTGTTTTTT. Translating gives CASSLGSRGGNAGELFF.

This sequence joins TRBV4-1 and TRBJ2-2; D call uncertain. CDR1 is MGHRA and CDR2 is YSYEKL in the germline V gene. Trimming shortened V by 4 bases and J by 7 bases, and 13 bases separated the two germline ends. There are 14 residues in the CDR3. The CDR3: CASSPWLAGGELFF. In DNA form, the CDR3 reads TGCGCCAGCAGCCCCTGGTTGGCTGGCGGGGAGCTGTTTTTT.

This clone was detected only a few times. The chain combines TRBV11-2 with TRBJ1-2; no clear D gene. The CDR3 consists of 14 residues. Trimming cost V 0 bases and J 6 bases, with 11 bases left between them. The V gene's germline CDR1 is SGHAT and CDR2 FQNNGV. CDR3 coding DNA: TGTGCCAGCAGCTTAGATCGCAGGAGTGATGGCTACACCTTC. Translation: CASSLDRRSDGYTF.

V gene TRBV7-9 combines with J gene TRBJ2-7; 7 bases are shared with TRBD1. Looked up from germline, CDR1 is SEHNR and CDR2 is FQNEAQ (reference sequence). With V trimmed by 5 bases and J by 0 bases, 4 bases remained unmatched. The CDR3 is 14 amino acids. CDR3 region: CASSHDRVSYEQYF. The DNA for the CDR3 is TGTGCCAGCAGCCACGACAGGGTCTCCTACGAGCAGTACTTC.

This chain connects TRBV6-5 to TRBJ2-1; 9 nucleotides agree with TRBD2. The CDR3 extends over 14 amino acids. With 7 bases clipped from V and 4 bases from J, the junction kept 5 bases outside the gene matches. Germline V gene sequence: CDR1 MNHEY, CDR2 SVGAGI. The DNA of the CDR3 is TGTGCCAGCAAATTGACTAGCGGATACAATGAGCAGTTCTTC. Residues: CASKLTSGYNEQFF.

The chain couples TRBV11-2 to TRBJ2-7, with TRBD1 matching over 10 bases. This CDR3 comprises 15 residues. Germline V gene lookup returns CDR1 SGHAT and CDR2 FQNNGV. After removal of 5 bases from V and 2 bases from J, the junction contained 6 bases not matched to a gene. The CDR3 loop is CASSLRDRGTYEQYF. The CDR3 DNA sequence: TGTGCCAGCAGCCTCCGGGACAGGGGAACCTACGAGCAGTACTTC.

This chain links TRBV6-5 with TRBJ1-1, with 10 bases that match TRBD1. Unmatched junction bases numbered 4, after V lost 6 bases and J lost 0 bases. Germline V CDR1 and CDR2: MNHEY, SVGAGI. The CDR3 has 15 amino acids. DNA for the CDR3: TGTGCCAGCAGCCGGGACAGGGGAATGAACACTGAAGCTTTCTTT. It specifies CASSRDRGMNTEAFF.

This chain uses TRBV6-5 with TRBJ2-7, with D perhaps given as TRBD1 or TRBD2 (5 bases each). This CDR3 has 16 residues. The V and J ends lost 0 bases and 4 bases respectively, with 16 bases between them. Germline CDR1 MNHEY, CDR2 SVGAGI. The CDR3 DNA is TGTGCCAGCAGTTACTCCTCCCAGGGACCTACTTACGAGCAGTACTTC. Encoded protein: CASSYSSQGPTYEQYF.

This chain uses TRBV5-4 with TRBJ2-2, with D unclear. Germline CDR1 and CDR2: SGHNT and YYREEE (reference sequence). The CDR3 contains 14 residues. V was pared by 5 bases and J by 0 bases, with 8 bases between. The CDR3 loop is CASRHKANTGELFF. CDR3 DNA sequence: TGTGCCAGCAGGCACAAAGCGAACACCGGGGAGCTGTTTTTT.

This clone has only one observation. The gene calls are TRBV12-3 or TRBV12-4 and TRBJ2-5; no reliable D call. This CDR3 spans 12 amino acids. Trimming shortened V by 2 bases and J by 6 bases, and 7 bases separated the two germline ends. CDR3 residues: CASSLTIKTQYF. CDR3 sequence (DNA): TGTGCCAGCAGTTTAACCATAAAGACCCAGTACTTC.

This chain uses TRBV6-2 or TRBV6-3 with TRBJ2-2; the D is unclear. The germline V gene encodes CDR1 MNHEY and CDR2 SVGEGT. V was pared by 0 bases and J by 8 bases, with 10 bases between. CDR3 length: 14 residues. For the CDR3, the DNA is TGTGCCAGCAGTTACTCGGTGGAGAGAGGGGAGCTGTTTTTT. Its protein is CASSYSVERGELFF.

V and J are TRBV5-1 and TRBJ2-4; 7 bases are shared with TRBD2. The V segment lost 4 bases and the J segment 9 bases; nucleotides outside the gene matches: 10. The length of the CDR3 is 14 residues. The germline gives CDR1 SGHRS, CDR2 YFSETQ. The CDR3 bases are TGCGCCAGCAGCCTAGGGACCGGCGGGGGCATTCAGTACTTC. This encodes CASSLGTGGGIQYF.